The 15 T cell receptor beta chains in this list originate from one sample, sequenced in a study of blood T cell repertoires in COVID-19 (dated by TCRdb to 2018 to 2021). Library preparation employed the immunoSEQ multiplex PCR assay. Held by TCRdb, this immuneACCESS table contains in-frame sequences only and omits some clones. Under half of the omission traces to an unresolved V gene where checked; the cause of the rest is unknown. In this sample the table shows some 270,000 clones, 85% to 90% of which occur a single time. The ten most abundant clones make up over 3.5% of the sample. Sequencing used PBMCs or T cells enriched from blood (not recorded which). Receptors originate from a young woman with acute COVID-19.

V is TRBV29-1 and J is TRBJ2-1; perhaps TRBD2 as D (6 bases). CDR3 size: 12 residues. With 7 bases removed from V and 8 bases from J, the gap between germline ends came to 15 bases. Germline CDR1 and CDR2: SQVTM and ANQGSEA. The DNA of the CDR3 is TGCAGCGCAGCGCATTCTAGCGATGAGCAGTTCTTC. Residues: CSAAHSSDEQFF.

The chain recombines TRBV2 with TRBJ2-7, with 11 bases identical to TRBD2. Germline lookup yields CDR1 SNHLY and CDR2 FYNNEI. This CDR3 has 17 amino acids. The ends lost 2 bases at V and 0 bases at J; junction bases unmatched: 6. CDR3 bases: TGTGCCAGCAGTGAATGGTCTAGCGGGAGGAGCTCCTACGAGCAGTACTTC. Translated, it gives CASSEWSSGRSSYEQYF.

The CDR3 is CSVGGVGGASNEQYF. The DNA for the CDR3 is TGCAGCGTTGGAGGGGTTGGGGGCGCAAGCAACGAGCAGTACTTC. The chain joins TRBV29-1 to TRBJ2-7, with a weak D call TRBD1 (6 bases). Germline V gene sequence: CDR1 SQVTM, CDR2 ANQGSEA. With 4 bases removed from V and 5 bases from J, the gap between germline ends came to 21 bases. This CDR3 is 15 amino acids long.

The DNA of the CDR3 is TGTGCCAGCAGTTTTGTAGACACCGGGGAGCTGTTTTTT. Its protein is CASSFVDTGELFF. The chain recombines TRBV27 with TRBJ2-2; no clear D. Trimming removed 3 bases at V and 3 bases at J, with 5 bases between. Germline lookup yields CDR1 MNHEY and CDR2 SMNVEV (reference sequence). The CDR3 runs 13 residues.

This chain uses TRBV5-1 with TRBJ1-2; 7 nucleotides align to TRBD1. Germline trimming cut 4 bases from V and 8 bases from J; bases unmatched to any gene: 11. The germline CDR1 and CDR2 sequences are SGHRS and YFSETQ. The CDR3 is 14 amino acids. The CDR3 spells CASSERTGDGGYTF. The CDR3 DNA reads TGCGCCAGCAGCGAGAGAACAGGGGATGGCGGCTACACCTTC.

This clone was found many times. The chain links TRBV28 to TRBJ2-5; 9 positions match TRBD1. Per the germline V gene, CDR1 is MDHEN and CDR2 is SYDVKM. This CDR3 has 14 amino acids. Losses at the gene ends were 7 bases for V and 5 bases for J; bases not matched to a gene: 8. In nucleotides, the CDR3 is TGTGCCAGCAAGGGGACAGGGAAATCGGAGACCCAGTACTTC. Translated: CASKGTGKSETQYF. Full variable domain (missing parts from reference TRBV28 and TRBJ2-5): DVKVTQSSRYLVKRTGEKVFLECVQDMDHENMFWYRQDPGLGLRLIYFSYDVKMKEKGDIPEGYSVSREKKERFSLILESASTNQTSMYLCASKGTGKSETQYFGPGTRLLVL.

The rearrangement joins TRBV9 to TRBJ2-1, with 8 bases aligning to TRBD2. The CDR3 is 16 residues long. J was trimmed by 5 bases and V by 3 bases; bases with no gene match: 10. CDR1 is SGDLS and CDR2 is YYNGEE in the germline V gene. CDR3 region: CASSASSGRINNEQFF. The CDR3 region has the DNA TGTGCCAGCAGCGCTTCGAGCGGGAGAATCAACAATGAGCAGTTCTTC. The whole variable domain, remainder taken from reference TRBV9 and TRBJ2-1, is DSGVTQTPKHLITATGQRVTLRCSPRSGDLSVYWYQQSLDQGLQFLIQYYNGEERAKGNILERFSAQQFPDLHSELNLSSLELGDSALYFCASSASSGRINNEQFFGPGTRLTVL.

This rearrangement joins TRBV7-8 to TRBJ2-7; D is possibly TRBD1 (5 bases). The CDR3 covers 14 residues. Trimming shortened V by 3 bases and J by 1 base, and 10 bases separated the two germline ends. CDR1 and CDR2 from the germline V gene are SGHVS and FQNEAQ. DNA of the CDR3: TGTGCCAGCAGCTTGGGGCCGAATTCCTACGAGCAGTACTTC. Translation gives CASSLGPNSYEQYF.

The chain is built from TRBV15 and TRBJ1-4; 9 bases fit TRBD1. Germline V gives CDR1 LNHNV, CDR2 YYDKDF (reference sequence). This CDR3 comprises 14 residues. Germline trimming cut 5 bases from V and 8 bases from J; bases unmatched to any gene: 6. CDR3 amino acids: CATSPRTGEEKLFF. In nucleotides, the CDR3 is TGTGCCACCAGCCCACGGACAGGGGAGGAAAAACTGTTTTTT.

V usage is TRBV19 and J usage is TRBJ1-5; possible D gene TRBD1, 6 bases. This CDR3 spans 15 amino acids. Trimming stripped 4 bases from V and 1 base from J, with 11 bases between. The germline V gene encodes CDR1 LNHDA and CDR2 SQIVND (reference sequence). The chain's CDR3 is CASSTGVGSNQPQHF. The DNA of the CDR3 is TGTGCCAGTAGTACAGGGGTGGGGAGCAATCAGCCCCAGCATTTT.

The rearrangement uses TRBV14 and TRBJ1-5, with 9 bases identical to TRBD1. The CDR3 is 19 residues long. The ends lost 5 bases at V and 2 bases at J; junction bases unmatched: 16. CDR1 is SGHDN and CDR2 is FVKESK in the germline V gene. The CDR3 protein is CASSSSGTGIWVGNQPQHF. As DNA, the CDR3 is TGTGCCAGCAGCAGTTCCGGGACAGGGATATGGGTAGGCAATCAGCCCCAGCATTTT.

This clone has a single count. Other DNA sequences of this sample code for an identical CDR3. The CDR3 DNA reads as TGTGCCAGCTCACCACCCATGAACACTGAAGCTTTCTTT. Its protein product is CASSPPMNTEAFF. The chain recombines TRBV18 with TRBJ1-1; unclear D gene. Germline CDR1 and CDR2: KGHSH and LQKENI. The germline V and J ends were trimmed by 0 bases and 0 bases, with 2 bases remaining between them. The length of the CDR3 is 13 residues.

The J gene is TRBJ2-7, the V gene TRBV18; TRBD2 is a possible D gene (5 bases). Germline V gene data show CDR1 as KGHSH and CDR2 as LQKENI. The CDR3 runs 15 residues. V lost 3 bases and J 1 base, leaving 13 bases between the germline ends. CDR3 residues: CASSPQATGSYEQYF. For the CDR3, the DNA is TGTGCCAGCTCACCCCAGGCTACGGGGTCCTACGAGCAGTACTTC.

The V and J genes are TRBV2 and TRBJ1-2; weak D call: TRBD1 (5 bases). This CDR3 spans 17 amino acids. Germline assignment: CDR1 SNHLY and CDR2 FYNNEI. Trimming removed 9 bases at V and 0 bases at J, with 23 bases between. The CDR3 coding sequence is TGTGCCAGTAGAACTTCCTCTTACCAGGGAACTAACTATGGCTACACCTTC. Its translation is CASRTSSYQGTNYGYTF.

The CDR3 bases are TGTGCCAGTAGTCCTGGGACTTACTACGATTCCTACAATGAGCAGTTCTTC. It specifies CASSPGTYYDSYNEQFF. The chain couples TRBV19 to TRBJ2-1; maybe TRBD2 (6 bases). The germline CDR1 and CDR2 sequences are LNHDA and SQIVND (reference sequence). The V and J ends lost 5 bases and 1 base respectively, with 18 bases between them. The CDR3 totals 17 residues.